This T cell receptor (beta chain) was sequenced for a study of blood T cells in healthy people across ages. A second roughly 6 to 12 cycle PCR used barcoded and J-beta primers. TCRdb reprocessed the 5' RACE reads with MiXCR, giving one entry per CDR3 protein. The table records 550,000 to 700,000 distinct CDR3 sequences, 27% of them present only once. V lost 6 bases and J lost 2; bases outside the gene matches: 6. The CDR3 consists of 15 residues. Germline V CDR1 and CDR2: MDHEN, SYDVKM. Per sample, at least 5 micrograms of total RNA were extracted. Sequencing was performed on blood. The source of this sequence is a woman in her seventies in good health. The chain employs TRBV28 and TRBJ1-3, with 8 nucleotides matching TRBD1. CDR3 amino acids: CASSRGTGAGNTIYF. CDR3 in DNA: TGTGCCAGCAGCCGAGGGACAGGCGCTGGAAACACCATATATTTT.